Here is one T cell receptor (beta chain) with its context. The target antigen is unknown. This entry is derived from a study of T cell repertoires in cytomegalovirus infection. CDR3 length equals 14 residues. Germline V gene lookup returns CDR1 MNHEY and CDR2 SMNVEV (reference sequence). V lost 6 bases to trimming and J lost 8 bases, with 17 bases between them. A single record per CDR3 protein comes from TCRdb applying MiXCR to the reads. Among roughly 860,000 distinct CDR3 sequences listed, 32% were seen once. Material: cultured CD8+ T cells from PBMCs, obtained from culture after CMV antigen stimulation. The TCR sequence derives from a human donor in good health (CMV status not recorded). Some clones in this sample may be carry-over from other donors' samples. The chain joins TRBV27 to TRBJ2-1; D is perhaps TRBD2 (5 bases). CDR3 sequence: CASRTIGRVDEQFF. Here the CDR3 DNA reads TGTGCCAGCAGGACTATAGGGCGGGTCGATGAGCAGTTCTTC.